This passage covers 28 T cell receptor beta chains from one sample sequenced in a study of beta chain features in type 1 diabetes. The study's findings and limits: Across all four CD4+ subsets, people with type 1 diabetes showed modestly shorter TCRB CDR3s.

For these TCRs, the target antigens are not known. Since all of the isolated RNA was reverse transcribed, expressed TCRB transcripts were what got sequenced. Sequenced by immunoSEQ multiplex PCR; TCRdb stores in-frame clones only, minus some. The table lists more than 550,000 clones, more than 12% of them singletons. The sequenced material came from naive CD4+ T cells from blood. The receptors come from a man aged 18 to 30 with type 1 diabetes.

The chain is built from TRBV30 and TRBJ1-5; 7 nucleotides match TRBD1. V lost 2 bases to trimming and J lost 5 bases; unmatched junction nucleotides: 3. CDR3 length: 13 amino acids. From germline, CDR1 is GTSNPN and CDR2 SVGIG (reference sequence). Here the CDR3 DNA reads TGTGCCTGGAGTTCCCAGGGGGATCAGCCCCAGCATTTT. As protein: CAWSSQGDQPQHF.

The rearrangement joins TRBV11-1 to TRBJ2-5; a possible D gene is TRBD2 (6 bases). The CDR3 contains 14 residues. Trimming removed 4 bases from V and 5 bases from J, with 14 bases in between. Germline CDR1 SGHAT, CDR2 FQDESV (reference sequence). For the CDR3, the DNA is TGTGCCAGCAGCTCAAGGCGAGGGAGGGAGACCCAGTACTTC. The encoded protein is CASSSRRGRETQYF.

The genes are TRBV28 and TRBJ2-5; 8 bases align to TRBD1. The CDR3 totals 17 residues. Germline V CDR1 and CDR2: MDHEN, SYDVKM. V shed 5 bases, J shed 5 bases, and the junction held 16 bases outside the gene matches. CDR3 in amino acids: CASSQPAEAGGDETQYF. For the CDR3, the DNA is TGTGCCAGCAGTCAACCCGCGGAGGCAGGGGGCGATGAGACCCAGTACTTC. The full variable domain, its missing parts supplied by reference TRBV28 and TRBJ2-5, is DVKVTQSSRYLVKRTGEKVFLECVQDMDHENMFWYRQDPGLGLRLIYFSYDVKMKEKGDIPEGYSVSREKKERFSLILESASTNQTSMYLCASSQPAEAGGDETQYFGPGTRLLVL.

This chain links TRBV5-1 with TRBJ2-3; possible D gene TRBD1, 5 bases. The CDR3 has 14 amino acids. V lost 6 bases and J 6 bases, leaving 17 bases between the germline ends. Germline assignment: CDR1 SGHRS and CDR2 YFSETQ. The CDR3 DNA sequence: TGCGCCAGCACCACTCGCCAGGGCGATGATACGCAGTATTTT. Protein sequence: CASTTRQGDDTQYF. Drawing the rest from reference TRBV5-1 and TRBJ2-3, the complete variable domain is KAGVTQTPRYLIKTRGQQVTLSCSPISGHRSVSWYQQTPGQGLQFLFEYFSETQRNKGNFPGRFSGRQFSNSRSEMNVSTLELGDSALYLCASTTRQGDDTQYFGPGTRLTVL.

In its sample, this clone was seen a few times. V gene TRBV6-5 combines with J gene TRBJ1-1; maybe TRBD1 (5 bases). The CDR3 loop spans 11 amino acids. The germline V gene encodes CDR1 MNHEY and CDR2 SVGAGI. Trimming pared 6 bases from V and 8 bases from J, leaving 10 bases between. Here the CDR3 DNA reads TGTGCCAGCAGGGGCAAGGGGGAAGCTTTCTTT. Translation gives CASRGKGEAFF.

The sample holds a few counts of this clone. This rearrangement joins TRBV6-5 to TRBJ2-3; D unclear. V lost 0 bases and J lost 6, with 13 bases in between. The CDR3 has 15 residues. Germline loops: CDR1 MNHEY, CDR2 SVGAGI. The CDR3 sequence is CASSYSGGRGDTQYF. The DNA for the CDR3 is TGTGCCAGCAGTTACTCGGGCGGCCGAGGTGATACGCAGTATTTT.

The chain employs TRBV7-2 and TRBJ2-5, with TRBD1 matching over 9 bases. CDR1 is SGHTA and CDR2 is FQGNSA in the germline V gene. The CDR3 spans 14 residues. Trimming took 5 bases from V and 4 from J; bases not matched to a gene: 5. CDR3 sequence: CASSPGQGVETQYF. The DNA for the CDR3 is TGTGCCAGCAGCCCGGGACAGGGAGTAGAGACCCAGTACTTC.

V is TRBV2 and J is TRBJ2-7; TRBD1 matches 10 bases. The junction had 7 bases not matched to a gene; V was cut back by 5 bases and J by 6 bases. Germline V gene data show CDR1 as SNHLY and CDR2 as FYNNEI. The CDR3 consists of 14 residues. The CDR3 region is CASSRGTGVGEQYF. CDR3 nucleotides: TGTGCCAGCAGTAGAGGGACAGGGGTGGGCGAGCAGTACTTC.

V gene TRBV2 combines with J gene TRBJ2-1, with D maybe TRBD2 (6 bases). Germline CDR1 and CDR2: SNHLY and FYNNEI. The V and J ends lost 8 bases and 3 bases respectively, with 11 bases between them. The CDR3 consists of 13 residues. The CDR3: CASQLGSYNEQFF. The CDR3 DNA reads as TGTGCCAGCCAACTCGGGAGCTACAATGAGCAGTTCTTC.

V and J are TRBV28 and TRBJ1-3; D unclear. The CDR3 covers 15 residues. CDR1 and CDR2 from the germline V gene are MDHEN and SYDVKM. The germline V and J ends were trimmed by 3 bases and 0 bases, with 9 bases remaining between them. CDR3 protein: CASSFGRNSGNTIYF. In nucleotides, the CDR3 is TGTGCCAGCAGTTTCGGACGGAACTCTGGAAACACCATATATTTT.

This chain uses TRBV5-1 with TRBJ1-4; D gene ambiguous. Germline-derived CDR1 and CDR2 are SGHRS and YFSETQ. With 1 base removed from V and 4 bases from J, the gap between germline ends came to 8 bases. This CDR3 region has 14 residues. The CDR3 loop is CASSLTDRNEKLFF. CDR3 sequence (DNA): TGCGCCAGCAGCTTGACCGACCGTAATGAAAAACTGTTTTTT. Filled out from reference TRBV5-1 and TRBJ1-4, the complete variable domain reads KAGVTQTPRYLIKTRGQQVTLSCSPISGHRSVSWYQQTPGQGLQFLFEYFSETQRNKGNFPGRFSGRQFSNSRSEMNVSTLELGDSALYLCASSLTDRNEKLFFGSGTQLSVL.

The chain employs TRBV7-2 and TRBJ2-1; 8 positions agree with TRBD2. Germline CDR1 reads SGHTA; CDR2 reads FQGNSA. The length of the CDR3 is 15 residues. V gave up 6 bases and J gave up 8 bases; unmatched junction bases: 12. Here the CDR3 reads CASRPGTRLRDEQFF. The DNA of the CDR3 is TGTGCCAGCAGGCCCGGGACTAGGTTACGGGATGAGCAGTTCTTC.

The CDR3 DNA is TGTGCCAGCAGCTCGTATGAGGCCAACGTCCTGACTTTC. It translates to CASSSYEANVLTF. The V call is TRBV7-2, the J call TRBJ2-6; D gene ambiguous. Germline CDR1 is SGHTA and CDR2 is FQGNSA. Trimming stripped 4 bases from V and 6 bases from J, with 7 bases between. The CDR3 is 13 amino acids.

This clone was detected only a few times. This chain joins TRBV30 and TRBJ1-4; 8 bases are shared with TRBD1. Germline assignment: CDR1 GTSNPN and CDR2 SVGIG (reference sequence). CDR3 size: 14 residues. V trimming: 6 bases; J trimming: 8 bases; junction bases outside the gene matches: 11. The chain's CDR3 is CACRQLDRDEKLFF. CDR3 DNA sequence: TGTGCCTGCAGACAATTGGACAGGGACGAAAAACTGTTTTTT.

This clone was counted a single time. This chain links TRBV30 with TRBJ1-5; D is perhaps TRBD1 (6 bases). Germline V gene lookup returns CDR1 GTSNPN and CDR2 SVGIG (reference sequence). The CDR3 extends over 14 amino acids. Trimming shortened V by 8 bases and J by 4 bases, and 18 bases separated the two germline ends. CDR3 residues: CAARGPHGNQPQHF. In nucleotides, the CDR3 is TGTGCCGCCAGGGGCCCCCATGGAAATCAGCCCCAGCATTTT. Full variable domain (remainder filled in from reference TRBV30 and TRBJ1-5): SQTIHQWPATLVQPVGSPLSLECTVEGTSNPNLYWYRQAAGRGLQLLFYSVGIGQISSEVPQNLSASRPQDRQFILSSKKLLLSDSGFYLCAARGPHGNQPQHFGDGTRLSIL.

The chain is built from TRBV5-4 and TRBJ2-5; possible D gene TRBD2, 6 bases. This CDR3 is 14 amino acids long. V was trimmed by 1 base and J by 10 bases, leaving 17 bases between them. Germline CDR1 reads SGHNT; CDR2 reads YYREEE (reference sequence). CDR3 nucleotides: TGTGCCAGCAGCTTGAATAGGGCCCAGGAGGGCCAGTACTTC. The encoded protein is CASSLNRAQEGQYF.

This clone was seen only a few times. V is TRBV7-2 and J is TRBJ2-5, with D perhaps TRBD2 (6 bases). The CDR3 runs to 15 residues. Germline values: CDR1 SGHTA, CDR2 FQGNSA. V was cut by 2 bases and J by 2 bases, with 12 bases left in between. The CDR3 DNA is TGTGCCAGCAGCTTATCCTCGGGAGAACAAGAGACCCAGTACTTC. It yields the protein CASSLSSGEQETQYF.

CDR3 coding DNA: TGTGCCTGGAGTCCGACAGGGATCTACTATGGCTACACCTTC. This gives the protein CAWSPTGIYYGYTF. This chain joins TRBV30 and TRBJ1-2, with TRBD1 matching over 7 bases. V lost 2 bases and J lost 3; bases outside the gene matches: 6. The germline V gene has CDR1 GTSNPN and CDR2 SVGIG (reference sequence). The CDR3 has 14 amino acids. Using reference TRBV30 and TRBJ1-2 for the parts outside the CDR3, the full variable domain is SQTIHQWPATLVQPVGSPLSLECTVEGTSNPNLYWYRQAAGRGLQLLFYSVGIGQISSEVPQNLSASRPQDRQFILSSKKLLLSDSGFYLCAWSPTGIYYGYTFGSGTRLTVV.

The chain couples TRBV11-3 to TRBJ2-2; D is unresolved. CDR3 length: 13 residues. CDR1 and CDR2 from the germline V gene are SGHNT and YENEEA. V lost 0 bases to trimming and J lost 6 bases, with 5 bases between them. CDR3 bases: TGTGCCAGCAGCTTAGAACAACCCGGGGAGCTGTTTTTT. It encodes CASSLEQPGELFF.

In DNA, the CDR3 is TGTGCCAGCAGTTTGGGGCAGGCAAGGAATGAGCAGTTCTTC. It is translated as CASSLGQARNEQFF. The chain carries TRBV28 and TRBJ2-1; TRBD1 might be the D (5 bases). V lost 3 bases to trimming and J lost 7 bases, with 13 bases between them. This CDR3 has 14 residues. The germline V gene encodes CDR1 MDHEN and CDR2 SYDVKM.

The chain joins TRBV28 to TRBJ1-2; D is unresolved. V was pared by 3 bases and J by 1 base, with 12 bases between. There are 15 residues in the CDR3. In germline, CDR1 is MDHEN, CDR2 SYDVKM. As DNA, the CDR3 is TGTGCCAGCAGTTTTCCGCTCGGGAGTAACTATGGCTACACCTTC. Protein sequence: CASSFPLGSNYGYTF.

This clone was picked up a small number of times. DNA for the CDR3: TGTGCCAGTAGTATAGTGGGACAGGGCTCTGGGGCCAACGTCCTGACTTTC. Translated: CASSIVGQGSGANVLTF. The chain couples TRBV19 to TRBJ2-6; 9 bases are a match to TRBD1. V shed 1 base and J 0 bases; nucleotides not matched to a gene: 1. Germline CDR1 and CDR2: LNHDA and SQIVND (reference sequence). CDR3 length equals 17 residues. The whole variable domain, filled in from reference TRBV19 and TRBJ2-6, reads DGGITQSPKYLFRKEGQNVTLSCEQNLNHDAMYWYRQDPGQGLRLIYYSQIVNDFQKGDIAEGYSVSREKKESFPLTVTSAQKNPTAFYLCASSIVGQGSGANVLTFGAGSRLTVL.

The J gene is TRBJ2-5, the V gene TRBV11-2; no definite D call. V gave up 4 bases and J gave up 1 base, with 13 bases separating them. The CDR3 length is 15 residues. Germline lookup yields CDR1 SGHAT and CDR2 FQNNGV. CDR3: CASSSPRMSQETQYF. Written as DNA, the CDR3 is TGTGCCAGCAGCTCCCCCCGGATGAGCCAAGAGACCCAGTACTTC.

V is TRBV28 and J is TRBJ1-1, with 7 nucleotides matching TRBD1. There are 13 residues in the CDR3. V gave up 7 bases and J gave up 7 bases; unmatched junction bases: 9. Germline CDR1 MDHEN, CDR2 SYDVKM. For the CDR3, the DNA is TGTGCCAGCACCTCGGGACAGAGGTATGAAGCTTTCTTT. Protein sequence: CASTSGQRYEAFF.

This clone was picked up a small number of times. The V and J genes are TRBV10-3 and TRBJ2-1, with D perhaps TRBD1 or TRBD2 (5 bases each). The CDR3 is 11 amino acids. The V end was cut by 6 bases, the J end by 5 bases, with 5 bases between. Germline V gene data show CDR1 as ENHRY and CDR2 as SYGVKD. The CDR3 DNA reads TGTGCCATCAGGGGACACAATGAGCAGTTCTTC. Its translation: CAIRGHNEQFF.

In its sample, this clone was seen a few times. V and J are TRBV7-2 and TRBJ1-4; D may be TRBD1 (5 bases). CDR3 length: 14 amino acids. Looked up from germline, CDR1 is SGHTA and CDR2 is FQGNSA. V was cut by 4 bases and J by 3 bases, with 9 bases left in between. CDR3 amino acids: CASSSTASNEKLFF. The CDR3 DNA reads as TGTGCCAGCAGCTCGACAGCATCTAATGAAAAACTGTTTTTT.

V and J are TRBV4-2 and TRBJ1-4; D gene uncertain. The CDR3 spans 12 residues. CDR1 is LGHNA, CDR2 YNFKEQ, per germline. V was cut by 1 base and J by 7 bases, with 4 bases left in between. CDR3 nucleotides: TGTGCCAGCAGCCAAGTTATTGAAAAACTGTTTTTT. It specifies CASSQVIEKLFF.

The chain carries TRBV28 and TRBJ2-7; 9 bases line up with TRBD1. In germline, CDR1 is MDHEN, CDR2 SYDVKM. This CDR3 has 15 residues. The ends lost 5 bases at V and 2 bases at J; junction bases unmatched: 7. The CDR3 DNA reads as TGTGCCAGCAGTGACCCCGGGACAGGGACCTACGAGCAGTACTTC. This sequence encodes CASSDPGTGTYEQYF.